Listed here is a single T cell receptor beta chain. This specimen comes from a study of shared clonotypes between healthy human individuals. Generated by immunoSEQ multiplex PCR, the TCRdb table keeps only in-frame clones and is missing some. The sample consists of a few million clones, 90% to 95% of them appearing once. The CDR3 has 16 residues. Germline lookup yields CDR1 LNHDA and CDR2 SQIVND (reference sequence). V lost 3 bases to trimming and J lost 1 base, with 13 bases between them. This clonotype was obtained from a man between 18 and 35 years old in good health. The gene calls are TRBV19 and TRBJ1-5, with D possibly being TRBD1 (6 bases). Sequencing was carried out using naive CD4+ T cells sorted from blood. The sample's subset: CD45RA+ positively selected. In nucleotides, the CDR3 is TGTGCCAGTAGTATTCACACAGGGATAAGCAATCAGCCCCAGCATTTT. Encoded protein: CASSIHTGISNQPQHF.